One and the same sample provided the 27 T cell receptor beta chains below, sequenced in a study of T cell changes during pregnancy in multiple sclerosis. Profiling relied on immunoSEQ multiplex PCR, and the TCRdb table lists in-frame clones only, not all of them. The data show over 50,000 clones, about 87% seen once. The sequenced material came from peripheral blood from another person, used as feeder cells. The receptors come from a human donor whose cells served as feeder cells for cultures in a pregnancy study.

The chain is built from TRBV27 and TRBJ1-1; perhaps TRBD1 as D (5 bases). Trimming left V 3 bases short and J 1 base short, with 6 bases between. This CDR3 comprises 13 residues. Germline V CDR1 and CDR2: MNHEY, SMNVEV (reference sequence). The CDR3 nucleotides are TGTGCCAGCAGTTTCGACAGGAACACTGAAGCTTTCTTT. Amino acids: CASSFDRNTEAFF.

The chain has TRBV20-1 and TRBJ2-7, with unresolved D. There are 11 residues in the CDR3. CDR1 and CDR2 from the germline V gene are DFQATT and SNEGSKA (reference sequence). Trimming took off 1 base at V and 3 bases at J, with 4 bases between the two ends. Here the CDR3 reads CSARAHYEQYF. CDR3 sequence (DNA): TGCAGTGCTAGAGCGCACTACGAGCAGTACTTC.

The V and J genes are TRBV6-1 and TRBJ2-7, with D perhaps TRBD1 (5 bases). Germline CDR1 is MNHNS and CDR2 is SASEGT. Trimming took 7 bases from V and 5 from J, leaving 18 bases between them. The CDR3 is 14 amino acids. The CDR3 nucleotides read TGTGCCAGCAAAGGGGCCATAGGAATCGACGAGCAGTACTTC. Protein product: CASKGAIGIDEQYF.

This sequence joins TRBV7-3 and TRBJ2-1, with 7 bases matching TRBD1. Trimming removed 5 bases from V and 0 bases from J; junction bases left unmatched: 7. The CDR3 is 16 amino acids. CDR1 is SGHTA and CDR2 is FQGTGA in the germline V gene. In DNA form, the CDR3 reads TGTGCCAGCAGCCCCGGGACAGCGAACTCCTACAATGAGCAGTTCTTC. This translates into CASSPGTANSYNEQFF.

The chain couples TRBV30 to TRBJ1-5; 7 bases are shared with TRBD1. Per germline, CDR1 GTSNPN and CDR2 SVGIG (reference sequence). V gave up 0 bases and J gave up 4 bases; unmatched junction bases: 6. The CDR3 has 15 residues. The CDR3 bases are TGTGCCTGGAGTGTAATGACAGGGAGAAATCAGCCCCAGCATTTT. Its translation is CAWSVMTGRNQPQHF.

The chain recombines TRBV15 with TRBJ1-4; D possibly corresponds to TRBD1 (6 bases). V was clipped by 3 bases and J by 7 bases, with 24 bases between them. There are 18 residues in the CDR3. CDR1 LNHNV and CDR2 YYDKDF come from the germline V gene (reference sequence). The CDR3: CATSSPPLSDRSSEKLFF. CDR3 nucleotide sequence: TGTGCCACCAGCAGCCCTCCCCTAAGCGACAGGTCGAGTGAAAAACTGTTTTTT.

The count of this clone is one. V is TRBV7-9 and J is TRBJ2-2; a weak D match, TRBD1 (5 bases). CDR3 size: 16 residues. Trimming removed 5 bases at V and 0 bases at J, with 13 bases between. CDR1 SEHNR and CDR2 FQNEAQ come from the germline V gene (reference sequence). The CDR3 nucleotides are TGTGCCAGCAGCCCCGGACACGGATCGAACACCGGGGAGCTGTTTTTT. Protein product: CASSPGHGSNTGELFF.

This sequence joins TRBV18 and TRBJ2-6; D remains ambiguous. This CDR3 is built from 14 residues. Germline V lookup: CDR1 KGHSH, CDR2 LQKENI. Trimming pared 0 bases from V and 4 bases from J, leaving 4 bases between. In DNA form, the CDR3 reads TGTGCCAGCTCACCACCGTCCGGGGCCAACGTCCTGACTTTC. Its protein is CASSPPSGANVLTF.

V gene TRBV9 combines with J gene TRBJ1-1, with 7 bases identical to TRBD1. V was clipped by 3 bases and J by 6 bases; unmatched bases: 5. The CDR3 is 13 residues long. CDR1 and CDR2 (germline): SGDLS, YYNGEE. CDR3: CASSETGFAEAFF. In DNA, the CDR3 is TGTGCCAGCAGCGAGACAGGGTTTGCTGAAGCTTTCTTT.

The rearrangement links TRBV6-1 to TRBJ2-7, with 8 bases that match TRBD1. Losses at the gene ends were 7 bases for V and 2 bases for J; bases not matched to a gene: 10. The CDR3 totals 15 residues. Looked up from germline, CDR1 is MNHNS and CDR2 is SASEGT. Written as DNA, the CDR3 is TGTGCCAGCACCGGTTTCGACAGGGGTACCTACGAGCAGTACTTC. Encoded protein: CASTGFDRGTYEQYF.

This sequence joins TRBV11-2 and TRBJ2-5, with D possibly being TRBD2 (5 bases). There are 14 residues in the CDR3. Trimming took off 7 bases at V and 4 bases at J, with 16 bases between the two ends. Looked up from germline, CDR1 is SGHAT and CDR2 is FQNNGV. Written as DNA, the CDR3 is TGTGCCAGCACCCGGCTGGAGGCGGGAGAGACCCAGTACTTC. The encoded protein is CASTRLEAGETQYF.

This clone was counted a single time. V usage is TRBV28 and J usage is TRBJ1-6; D remains ambiguous. The CDR3 loop spans 15 amino acids. From germline, CDR1 is MDHEN and CDR2 SYDVKM. The V and J ends lost 4 bases and 13 bases respectively, with 20 bases between them. Here the CDR3 reads CASSSAPTFPGPLHF. The CDR3, as DNA: TGTGCCAGCAGTTCGGCCCCTACTTTTCCGGGCCCCCTCCACTTT.

The rearrangement links TRBV4-3 to TRBJ1-2; D gene unclear. The CDR3 consists of 11 residues. V lost 0 bases to trimming and J lost 8 bases, with 4 bases between them. CDR1 is LGHNA, CDR2 YSLEER, per germline. The CDR3 here is CASSQDGGYTF. In DNA form, the CDR3 reads TGCGCCAGCAGCCAAGATGGGGGCTACACCTTC.

This chain joins TRBV5-4 and TRBJ2-7, with 7 nucleotides matching TRBD1. V was clipped by 0 bases and J by 3 bases; unmatched bases: 6. This CDR3 has 15 amino acids. CDR1 and CDR2 from the germline V gene are SGHNT and YYREEE (reference sequence). DNA of the CDR3: TGTGCCAGCAGCTTGGGAGGGGGCAGGCTCTACGAGCAGTACTTC. This encodes CASSLGGGRLYEQYF.

The chain uses TRBV30 and TRBJ1-5, with 8 bases lining up with TRBD1. This CDR3 is 13 amino acids long. CDR1 GTSNPN and CDR2 SVGIG come from the germline V gene (reference sequence). Unmatched junction bases numbered 4, after V lost 2 bases and J lost 7 bases. DNA of the CDR3: TGTGCCTGGAGTCGACAGGGGAGGCAGCCCCAGCATTTT. Encoded protein: CAWSRQGRQPQHF.

This clone has just a few counts. V is TRBV2 and J is TRBJ2-4; D not certain. The CDR3 totals 13 residues. Per the germline V gene, CDR1 is SNHLY and CDR2 is FYNNEI. Trimming removed 3 bases at V and 9 bases at J, with 12 bases between. The CDR3 region is CASSDIGVVIQYF. The CDR3 DNA is TGTGCCAGCAGTGATATAGGTGTGGTCATTCAGTACTTC.

This sequence joins TRBV15 and TRBJ2-2, with 7 nucleotides matching TRBD2. Germline assignment: CDR1 LNHNV and CDR2 YYDKDF (reference sequence). J lost 0 bases, V lost 1 base, and 5 bases had no gene match. The CDR3 has 17 residues. CDR3 nucleotide sequence: TGTGCCACCAGCAGAGGGGACGGGGGGTCGAACACCGGGGAGCTGTTTTTT. Its translation is CATSRGDGGSNTGELFF.

This clone was detected once. The chain uses TRBV4-2 and TRBJ2-7; weak D call: TRBD2 (6 bases). Germline V lookup: CDR1 LGHNA, CDR2 YNFKEQ. This CDR3 region has 17 residues. Trimming took off 0 bases at V and 4 bases at J, with 19 bases between the two ends. DNA of the CDR3: TGTGCCAGCAGCCAAGACCGGCAACGGGGCGGGATATACGAGCAGTACTTC. Translating it yields CASSQDRQRGGIYEQYF.

The chain couples TRBV7-6 to TRBJ2-5; D perhaps matches TRBD2 (6 bases). Germline V gene data show CDR1 as SGHVS and CDR2 as FNYEAQ. The CDR3 has 12 amino acids. Trimming removed 1 base at V and 8 bases at J, with 8 bases between. The CDR3, as DNA: TGTGCCAGCAGCTTAGAGGGAGGAACCCAGTACTTC. Translated: CASSLEGGTQYF. Using reference TRBV7-6 and TRBJ2-5 for the parts outside the CDR3, the full variable domain is GAGVSQSPRYKVTKRGQDVALRCDPISGHVSLYWYRQALGQGPEFLTYFNYEAQQDKSGLPNDRFSAERPEGSISTLTIQRTEQRDSAMYRCASSLEGGTQYFGPGTRLLVL.

V is TRBV7-2 and J is TRBJ1-3, with D uncertain. Trimming took off 4 bases at V and 0 bases at J, with 10 bases between the two ends. This CDR3 contains 15 residues. Germline values: CDR1 SGHTA, CDR2 FQGNSA. CDR3 coding DNA: TGTGCCAGCAGCTCCCAGCTGGGCTCTGGAAACACCATATATTTT. The encoded protein is CASSSQLGSGNTIYF.

The chain uses TRBV5-4 and TRBJ2-7, with 14 bases identical to TRBD2. The CDR3 loop spans 18 amino acids. Germline CDR1 and CDR2: SGHNT and YYREEE (reference sequence). V was clipped by 0 bases and J by 7 bases; unmatched bases: 12. In DNA form, the CDR3 reads TGTGCCAGCAGCTTGGTGGGGACTAGCGGGAGAGGGGTGAGGGAGCAGTACTTC. This translates into CASSLVGTSGRGVREQYF. Full variable domain (remainder filled in from reference TRBV5-4 and TRBJ2-7): ETGVTQSPTHLIKTRGQQVTLRCSSQSGHNTVSWYQQALGQGPQFIFQYYREEENGRGNFPPRFSGLQFPNYSSELNVNALELDDSALYLCASSLVGTSGRGVREQYFGPGTRLTVT.

The chain recombines TRBV15 with TRBJ2-7; D remains unclear. The CDR3 sequence is 15 residues long. Germline V CDR1 and CDR2: LNHNV, YYDKDF (reference sequence). The germline V and J ends were trimmed by 5 bases and 0 bases, with 14 bases remaining between them. The CDR3 is CATSQEGGSSYEQYF. In DNA form, the CDR3 reads TGTGCCACCAGCCAAGAAGGCGGTAGCTCCTACGAGCAGTACTTC.

This clone came up a few times. The rearrangement links TRBV2 to TRBJ2-3; 14 bases are shared with TRBD2. After removal of 6 bases from V and 0 bases from J, the junction contained 8 bases not matched to a gene. The germline gives CDR1 SNHLY, CDR2 FYNNEI. The CDR3 runs to 18 residues. In nucleotides, the CDR3 is TGTGCCAGCAGAACCGGGACTAGCGGGAGCGCTAGCACAGATACGCAGTATTTT. Amino acids: CASRTGTSGSASTDTQYF.

The chain combines TRBV30 with TRBJ2-3; possibly TRBD2 for D (6 bases). The length of the CDR3 is 14 residues. V lost 2 bases to trimming and J lost 2 bases, with 11 bases between them. CDR1 GTSNPN and CDR2 SVGIG come from the germline V gene (reference sequence). CDR3: CAWSTGLTTDTQYF. Here the CDR3 DNA reads TGTGCCTGGAGTACGGGACTCACCACAGATACGCAGTATTTT.

The rearrangement joins TRBV7-9 to TRBJ1-1; 7 nucleotides align to TRBD1. After removal of 5 bases from V and 0 bases from J, the junction contained 12 bases not matched to a gene. The CDR3 is 17 amino acids. Germline CDR1 is SEHNR and CDR2 is FQNEAQ (reference sequence). The CDR3 reads CASSNPGGRWMNTEAFF. DNA of the CDR3: TGTGCCAGCAGCAATCCAGGGGGTAGGTGGATGAACACTGAAGCTTTCTTT.

CDR3 sequence: CASSPGTSSGNTIYF. The CDR3 DNA reads as TGCGCCAGCTCCCCGGGCACCAGCTCTGGAAACACCATATATTTT. V and J are TRBV5-1 and TRBJ1-3; D is undetermined. From germline, CDR1 is SGHRS and CDR2 YFSETQ. Trimming took off 7 bases at V and 0 bases at J, with 14 bases between the two ends. The CDR3 is 15 residues long.

This chain links TRBV11-2 with TRBJ2-3; 8 nucleotides align to TRBD1. The V gene's germline CDR1 is SGHAT and CDR2 FQNNGV. V lost 2 bases to trimming and J lost 5 bases; unmatched junction nucleotides: 6. CDR3 length: 15 amino acids. The CDR3 protein is CASSLQGALGDTQYF. CDR3 coding DNA: TGTGCCAGCAGCTTACAGGGGGCATTAGGAGATACGCAGTATTTT.